The 27 T cell receptor beta chains below come from one sample, sequenced in a study of cytomegalovirus exposure and HLA in healthy donors. It was with 60 Vbeta and 13 Jbeta primers that the PCR ran. Assay: immunoSEQ multiplex PCR; the TCRdb copy retains only in-frame clones and omits some. The sample consists of approximately 190,000 clones, around 84% of them appearing once. Sequences were obtained from PBMCs. All receptors derive from a woman aged 45-59 years in good health and CMV-seropositive.

The genes are TRBV5-1 and TRBJ2-1, with 9 bases fitting TRBD1. The V gene's germline CDR1 is SGHRS and CDR2 YFSETQ. V gave up 1 base and J gave up 3 bases; unmatched junction bases: 2. The CDR3 contains 15 residues. The CDR3 DNA reads TGCGCCAGCAGCTTGCCGACAGGGGGCTACAATGAGCAGTTCTTC. Its protein is CASSLPTGGYNEQFF.

V and J are TRBV6-5 and TRBJ2-7, with D possibly being TRBD2 (5 bases). CDR3 length equals 13 residues. V was trimmed by 2 bases and J by 6 bases, leaving 11 bases between them. Germline V gives CDR1 MNHEY, CDR2 SVGAGI. The CDR3 spells CASSYISEGEQYF. The CDR3 DNA sequence: TGTGCCAGCAGTTACATCTCCGAGGGCGAGCAGTACTTC.

This chain joins TRBV2 and TRBJ2-3; 8 bases map to TRBD2. Germline CDR1 is SNHLY and CDR2 is FYNNEI. V lost 6 bases and J lost 9; bases outside the gene matches: 5. This CDR3 spans 12 amino acids. CDR3: CASSVTSETQYF. The CDR3, as DNA: TGTGCCAGCAGCGTGACTAGCGAGACGCAGTATTTT.

The rearrangement joins TRBV5-6 to TRBJ2-5, with TRBD2 matching over 9 bases. V lost 2 bases to trimming and J lost 0 bases; unmatched junction nucleotides: 5. CDR1 and CDR2 (germline): SGHDT, YYEEEE. The CDR3 covers 16 residues. CDR3 coding DNA: TGTGCCAGCAGCTTAGGGGCGGGGGGGTACCAAGAGACCCAGTACTTC. Its translation: CASSLGAGGYQETQYF.

The chain employs TRBV5-4 and TRBJ2-1, with 9 bases fitting TRBD2. The CDR3 spans 18 residues. Losses at the gene ends were 4 bases for V and 2 bases for J; bases not matched to a gene: 13. The germline gives CDR1 SGHNT, CDR2 YYREEE (reference sequence). The CDR3 nucleotides read TGTGCCAGCAGCCAAGAATCAGCGGCGGGGGGGCCCTACAATGAGCAGTTCTTC. Encoded protein: CASSQESAAGGPYNEQFF.

This clone was seen only once. The rearrangement links TRBV6-5 to TRBJ2-7, with TRBD1 matching over 7 bases. The germline V gene encodes CDR1 MNHEY and CDR2 SVGAGI. Trimming at V came to 5 bases and at J to 4 bases, leaving 11 bases not matched to a gene. The CDR3 length is 15 residues. CDR3 protein: CASSPQGTVKYEQYF. The DNA of the CDR3 is TGTGCCAGCAGTCCCCAAGGGACAGTGAAATACGAGCAGTACTTC.

CDR3 in DNA: TGTGCCAGCACCTTAGCGGGTACCATAGATACCCAGTACTTC. Amino acids: CASTLAGTIDTQYF. The rearrangement links TRBV28 to TRBJ2-5, with 7 bases matching TRBD2. J gave up 8 bases and V 7 bases, and 13 bases lay outside the gene matches. Germline V lookup: CDR1 MDHEN, CDR2 SYDVKM. This CDR3 has 14 residues.

The rearrangement joins TRBV5-5 to TRBJ2-5; D might be TRBD1 or TRBD2, each matching 6 bases. The CDR3 extends over 15 amino acids. V was pared by 7 bases and J by 1 base, with 17 bases between. Germline V gives CDR1 SGHKS, CDR2 YYEKEE (reference sequence). The CDR3 sequence: CASCMGGAGQETQYF. The CDR3 DNA reads as TGTGCCAGCTGCATGGGGGGCGCCGGCCAAGAGACCCAGTACTTC.

This chain connects TRBV6-5 to TRBJ2-7; a possible D gene is TRBD1 (5 bases). CDR3 length: 14 residues. Germline CDR1 MNHEY, CDR2 SVGAGI. The V end lost 5 bases, the J end lost 1 base, and 12 bases lay between the germline ends. As DNA, the CDR3 is TGTGCCAGCAGTGAAACAGGTTTATCCTACGAGCAGTACTTC. Residues: CASSETGLSYEQYF.

The chain couples TRBV7-2 to TRBJ1-3; the match to TRBD1 covers 7 bases. The V and J ends lost 5 bases and 0 bases, in that order; junction bases with no gene match: 7. Germline loops: CDR1 SGHTA, CDR2 FQGNSA. The CDR3 runs 16 residues. The CDR3 protein is CASSLGTALSGNTIYF. As DNA, the CDR3 is TGTGCCAGCAGCCTAGGGACAGCGCTCTCTGGAAACACCATATATTTT. Supplemented by reference TRBV7-2 and TRBJ1-3, the full variable domain reads GAGVSQSPSNKVTEKGKDVELRCDPISGHTALYWYRQSLGQGLEFLIYFQGNSAPDKSGLPSDRFSAERTGGSVSTLTIQRTQQEDSAVYLCASSLGTALSGNTIYFGEGSWLTVV.

V and J are TRBV19 and TRBJ2-1; TRBD1 matches 9 bases. The CDR3 is made up of 14 amino acids. Germline assignment: CDR1 LNHDA and CDR2 SQIVND (reference sequence). V lost 9 bases, J lost 7 bases, and 10 bases stayed unmatched. The CDR3 spells CASQGTGTHNEQFF. In DNA, the CDR3 is TGTGCCAGCCAAGGGACAGGGACACATAATGAGCAGTTCTTC.

The rearrangement links TRBV2 to TRBJ2-5; tentative D call: TRBD2 (6 bases). The end of the DNA is better explained by TRBJ2-7, so the J call may be wrong. The CDR3 extends over 13 amino acids. Looked up from germline, CDR1 is SNHLY and CDR2 is FYNNEI. This CDR3 reads CASKVGGSGEQYF. The CDR3 nucleotides read TGTGCCAGCAAGGTGGGGGGTTCGGGCGAGCAGTACTTC.

The CDR3 nucleotides are TGTGCCAGCAAGCAGGGACAGATCTATGGCTACACCTTC. This sequence encodes CASKQGQIYGYTF. The V call is TRBV2, the J call TRBJ1-2; 7 bases are a match to TRBD1. The V and J ends lost 7 bases and 4 bases, in that order; junction bases with no gene match: 6. There are 13 residues in the CDR3. Per germline, CDR1 SNHLY and CDR2 FYNNEI.

V is TRBV15 and J is TRBJ2-2, with a possible D match to TRBD2 (6 bases). The CDR3 consists of 18 residues. The germline V gene has CDR1 LNHNV and CDR2 YYDKDF (reference sequence). V lost 0 bases and J 0 bases, leaving 14 bases between the germline ends. The CDR3 sequence is CATSRDLSGTANTGELFF. CDR3 nucleotide sequence: TGTGCCACCAGCAGAGATCTTTCCGGGACTGCGAACACCGGGGAGCTGTTTTTT. Drawing the rest from reference TRBV15 and TRBJ2-2, the complete variable domain is DAMVIQNPRYQVTQFGKPVTLSCSQTLNHNVMYWYQQKSSQAPKLLFHYYDKDFNNEADTPDNFQSRRPNTSFCFLDIRSPGLGDTAMYLCATSRDLSGTANTGELFFGEGSRLTVL.

The chain couples TRBV7-3 to TRBJ1-2; a weak D match, TRBD1 (6 bases). Trimming removed 3 bases at V and 4 bases at J, with 12 bases between. There are 14 residues in the CDR3. Germline V gene lookup returns CDR1 SGHTA and CDR2 FQGTGA. The CDR3 nucleotides are TGTGCCAGCAGCTTGGACAGTTCGGCCTATGGCTACACCTTC. Protein sequence: CASSLDSSAYGYTF.

This chain links TRBV4-2 with TRBJ2-5; the D gene is possibly TRBD2 (6 bases). Per germline, CDR1 LGHNA and CDR2 YNFKEQ. The CDR3 extends over 14 amino acids. With 4 bases removed from V and 5 bases from J, the gap between germline ends came to 14 bases. The CDR3 sequence: CASSLQLAGETQYF. The DNA of the CDR3 is TGTGCCAGCAGCCTCCAACTAGCTGGGGAGACCCAGTACTTC.

The rearrangement links TRBV19 to TRBJ2-5; TRBD1 aligns across 8 bases. The CDR3 spans 15 residues. Per the germline V gene, CDR1 is LNHDA and CDR2 is SQIVND (reference sequence). Trimming removed 4 bases from V and 6 bases from J; junction bases left unmatched: 10. The CDR3 spells CASSTRTGTSKTQYF. In DNA, the CDR3 is TGTGCCAGTAGTACCCGGACAGGGACAAGCAAGACCCAGTACTTC.

The V gene is TRBV7-8, the J gene TRBJ1-1, with 7 bases matching TRBD1. Trimming cost V 6 bases and J 4 bases; bases outside gene matches: 5. The CDR3 runs to 13 residues. CDR1 is SGHVS, CDR2 FQNEAQ, per germline. This chain's CDR3 is CASRAGQFTEAFF. CDR3 nucleotides: TGTGCCAGCAGGGCGGGACAGTTCACTGAAGCTTTCTTT.

The J gene is TRBJ1-1, the V gene TRBV19, with D tentatively TRBD1 (6 bases). The CDR3 sequence is 14 residues long. CDR1 is LNHDA, CDR2 SQIVND, per germline (reference sequence). V was pared by 5 bases and J by 11 bases, with 21 bases between. CDR3 in amino acids: CASSSLGTKGEAFF. CDR3 coding DNA: TGTGCCAGTAGTTCCCTAGGGACAAAGGGGGAGGCTTTCTTT.

The V and J genes are TRBV6-6 and TRBJ2-1; no firm D call. This CDR3 spans 14 amino acids. Germline CDR1 reads MNHNY; CDR2 reads SVGAGI (reference sequence). V lost 7 bases, J lost 7 bases, and 17 bases lay in between. For the CDR3, the DNA is TGTGCCAGCAATAAAGGTACTACCTTGAATGAGCAGTTCTTC. Translating it yields CASNKGTTLNEQFF.

This clone was seen just once. The chain couples TRBV7-9 to TRBJ2-3; TRBD2 matches at 7 bases. Germline V gene sequence: CDR1 SEHNR, CDR2 FQNEAQ (reference sequence). This CDR3 comprises 17 residues. The trim removed 1 base at V and 4 bases at J, leaving 11 bases unmatched. The CDR3 protein is CASSLGGWGGSSDTQYF. In DNA form, the CDR3 reads TGTGCCAGCAGCTTAGGTGGCTGGGGGGGGTCGTCAGATACGCAGTATTTT.

The chain carries TRBV27 and TRBJ1-6; TRBD1 aligns across 10 bases. V lost 5 bases to trimming and J lost 10 bases; unmatched junction nucleotides: 8. The CDR3 is 15 residues long. The germline gives CDR1 MNHEY, CDR2 SMNVEV (reference sequence). The CDR3 coding sequence is TGTGCCAGCAGTAAGGAGTGGGACAGGGGATCACCCCTCCACTTT. It yields the protein CASSKEWDRGSPLHF.

The chain has TRBV7-2 and TRBJ1-2, with 8 bases identical to TRBD1. The CDR3 spans 15 residues. After removal of 1 base from V and 7 bases from J, the junction contained 8 bases not matched to a gene. The germline CDR1 and CDR2 sequences are SGHTA and FQGNSA. The CDR3 nucleotides are TGTGCCAGCAGCTTAGTGAAACAGGGGGTTGGTGGCTACACCTTC. It is translated as CASSLVKQGVGGYTF.

To note about this clone: At one end, the junction sequence differs from germline, possibly due to a read error. The chain has TRBV7-9 and TRBJ2-7, with a possible D match to TRBD1 (6 bases). Germline-derived CDR1 and CDR2 are SEHNR and FQNEAQ (reference sequence). This CDR3 is 15 amino acids long. This chain's CDR3 is CSSSLEPGESYEQYF. CDR3 bases: TGTTCCAGCAGCTTAGAGCCAGGGGAGTCCTACGAGCAGTACTTC.

The V and J genes are TRBV10-2 and TRBJ2-1, with D maybe TRBD1 (6 bases). Germline CDR1 is WSHSY and CDR2 is SAAADI. Trimming took 6 bases from V and 5 from J, leaving 14 bases between them. This CDR3 has 14 residues. CDR3 amino acids: CASSLTGLNNEQFF. The CDR3 bases are TGCGCCAGCAGCCTGACAGGCCTAAACAATGAGCAGTTCTTC.

The CDR3 region is CASSLWAGRGDTQYF. The CDR3 coding sequence is TGTGCCAGCAGCTTGTGGGCAGGGCGTGGAGATACGCAGTATTTT. The chain couples TRBV5-5 to TRBJ2-3, with a weak D call TRBD1 (5 bases). The CDR3 runs to 15 residues. CDR1 SGHKS and CDR2 YYEKEE come from the germline V gene (reference sequence). Trimming stripped 1 base from V and 5 bases from J, with 14 bases between.

This clone was recorded once. The rearrangement joins TRBV4-2 to TRBJ1-3; D ambiguous. From germline, CDR1 is LGHNA and CDR2 YNFKEQ. CDR3 length: 16 amino acids. The germline V and J ends were trimmed by 0 bases and 4 bases, with 13 bases remaining between them. DNA of the CDR3: TGTGCCAGCAGCCAAGATGGGCAGGCGACGGGAAACACCATATATTTT. As protein: CASSQDGQATGNTIYF.